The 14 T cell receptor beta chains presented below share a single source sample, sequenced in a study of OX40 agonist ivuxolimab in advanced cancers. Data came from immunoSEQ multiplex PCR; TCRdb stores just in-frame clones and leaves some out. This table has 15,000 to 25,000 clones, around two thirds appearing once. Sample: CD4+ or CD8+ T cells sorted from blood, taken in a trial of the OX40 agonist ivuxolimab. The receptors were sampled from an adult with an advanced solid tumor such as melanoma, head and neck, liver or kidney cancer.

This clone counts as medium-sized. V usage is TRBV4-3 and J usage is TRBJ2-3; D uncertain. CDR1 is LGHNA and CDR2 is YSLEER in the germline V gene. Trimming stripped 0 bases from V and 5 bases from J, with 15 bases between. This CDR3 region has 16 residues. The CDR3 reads CASSQDLLSTLDTQYF. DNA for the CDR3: TGCGCCAGCAGCCAAGATCTACTCTCGACGCTAGATACGCAGTATTTT.

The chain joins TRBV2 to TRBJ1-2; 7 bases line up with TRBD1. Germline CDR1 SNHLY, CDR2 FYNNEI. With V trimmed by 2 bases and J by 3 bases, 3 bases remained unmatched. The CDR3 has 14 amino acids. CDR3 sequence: CASSESTGHYGYTF. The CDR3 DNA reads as TGTGCCAGCAGTGAATCGACAGGGCACTATGGCTACACCTTC.

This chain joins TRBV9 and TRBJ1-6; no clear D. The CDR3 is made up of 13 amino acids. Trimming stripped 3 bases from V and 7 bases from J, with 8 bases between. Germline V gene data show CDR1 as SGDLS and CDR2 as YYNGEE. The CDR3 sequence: CASSEEGNSPLHF. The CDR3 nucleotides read TGTGCCAGCAGCGAGGAAGGGAATTCACCCCTCCACTTT.

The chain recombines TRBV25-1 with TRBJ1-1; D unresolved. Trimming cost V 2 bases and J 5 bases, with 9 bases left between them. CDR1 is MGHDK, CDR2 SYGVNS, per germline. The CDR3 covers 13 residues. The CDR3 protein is CASSEIGQTEAFF. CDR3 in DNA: TGTGCCAGCAGTGAAATAGGGCAGACTGAAGCTTTCTTT.

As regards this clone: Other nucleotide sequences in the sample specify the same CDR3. CDR3 protein: CASSLGATYEQYF. DNA of the CDR3: TGTGCCAGCAGTCTGGGGGCCACCTACGAGCAGTACTTC. This chain uses TRBV28 with TRBJ2-7, with a possible D match to TRBD1 (6 bases). The CDR3 totals 13 residues. V shed 5 bases and J shed 2 bases, with 10 bases lying between them. Germline V CDR1 and CDR2: MDHEN, SYDVKM.

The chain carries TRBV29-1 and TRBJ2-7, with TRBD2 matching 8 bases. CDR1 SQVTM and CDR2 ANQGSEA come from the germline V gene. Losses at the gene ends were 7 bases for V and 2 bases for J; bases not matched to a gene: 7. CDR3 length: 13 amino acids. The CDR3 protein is CSGSGGQAYEQYF. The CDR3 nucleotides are TGCAGCGGGAGCGGGGGCCAGGCCTACGAGCAGTACTTC.

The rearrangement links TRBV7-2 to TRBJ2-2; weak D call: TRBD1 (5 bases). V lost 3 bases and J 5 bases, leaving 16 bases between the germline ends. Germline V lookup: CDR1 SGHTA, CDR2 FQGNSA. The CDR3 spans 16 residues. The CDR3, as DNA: TGTGCCAGCAGCTTCGTCAGGGATGTCGGTACCGGGGAGCTGTTTTTT. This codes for CASSFVRDVGTGELFF.

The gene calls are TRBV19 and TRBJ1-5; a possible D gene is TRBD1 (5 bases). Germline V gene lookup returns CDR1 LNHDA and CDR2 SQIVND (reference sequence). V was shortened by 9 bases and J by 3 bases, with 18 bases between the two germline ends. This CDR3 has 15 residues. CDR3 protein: CARGDQGEVNQPQHF. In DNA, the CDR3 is TGTGCCAGGGGGGATCAGGGTGAGGTCAATCAGCCCCAGCATTTT. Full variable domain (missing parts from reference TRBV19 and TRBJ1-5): DGGITQSPKYLFRKEGQNVTLSCEQNLNHDAMYWYRQDPGQGLRLIYYSQIVNDFQKGDIAEGYSVSREKKESFPLTVTSAQKNPTAFYLCARGDQGEVNQPQHFGDGTRLSIL.

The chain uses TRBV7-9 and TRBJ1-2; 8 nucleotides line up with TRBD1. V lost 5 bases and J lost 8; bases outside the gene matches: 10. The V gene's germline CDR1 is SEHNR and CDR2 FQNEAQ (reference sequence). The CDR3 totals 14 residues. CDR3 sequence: CASSRTGHPEGYTF. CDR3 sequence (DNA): TGTGCCAGCAGCCGGACAGGGCACCCCGAGGGCTACACCTTC. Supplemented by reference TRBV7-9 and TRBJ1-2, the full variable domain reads DTGVSQNPRHKITKRGQNVTFRCDPISEHNRLYWYRQTLGQGPEFLTYFQNEAQLEKSRLLSDRFSAERPKGSFSTLEIQRTEQGDSAMYLCASSRTGHPEGYTFGSGTRLTVV.

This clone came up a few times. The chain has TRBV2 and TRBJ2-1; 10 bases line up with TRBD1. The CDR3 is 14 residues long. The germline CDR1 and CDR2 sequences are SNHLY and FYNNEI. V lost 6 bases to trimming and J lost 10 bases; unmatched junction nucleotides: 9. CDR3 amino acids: CASRSTGGAGEQFF. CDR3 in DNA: TGTGCCAGCAGATCGACAGGGGGCGCGGGGGAGCAGTTCTTC.

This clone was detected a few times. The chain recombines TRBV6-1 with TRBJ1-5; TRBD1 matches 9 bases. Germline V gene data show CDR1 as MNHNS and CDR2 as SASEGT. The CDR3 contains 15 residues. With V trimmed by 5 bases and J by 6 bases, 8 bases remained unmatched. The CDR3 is CASSPDRGPGQPQHF. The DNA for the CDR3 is TGTGCCAGCAGTCCGGACAGGGGACCGGGTCAGCCCCAGCATTTT.

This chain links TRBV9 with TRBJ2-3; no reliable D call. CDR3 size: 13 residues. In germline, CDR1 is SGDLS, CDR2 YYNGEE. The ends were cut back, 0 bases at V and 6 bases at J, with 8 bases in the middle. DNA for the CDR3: TGTGCCAGCAGCGTAGCTTCCGGGGATACGCAGTATTTT. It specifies CASSVASGDTQYF.

The CDR3: CASSILAGNTYYNEQFF. DNA of the CDR3: TGTGCCAGTAGTATTCTAGCGGGTAACACTTACTACAATGAGCAGTTCTTC. The chain has TRBV19 and TRBJ2-1, with 8 bases identical to TRBD2. Germline V gene sequence: CDR1 LNHDA, CDR2 SQIVND (reference sequence). The CDR3 length is 17 residues. V was clipped by 3 bases and J by 3 bases; unmatched bases: 10.

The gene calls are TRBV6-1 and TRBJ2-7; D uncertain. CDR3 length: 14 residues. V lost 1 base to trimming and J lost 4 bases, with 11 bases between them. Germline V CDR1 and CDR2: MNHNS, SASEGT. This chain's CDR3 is CASSEGLTYYEQYF. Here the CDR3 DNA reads TGTGCCAGCAGTGAAGGGCTAACCTATTACGAGCAGTACTTC.